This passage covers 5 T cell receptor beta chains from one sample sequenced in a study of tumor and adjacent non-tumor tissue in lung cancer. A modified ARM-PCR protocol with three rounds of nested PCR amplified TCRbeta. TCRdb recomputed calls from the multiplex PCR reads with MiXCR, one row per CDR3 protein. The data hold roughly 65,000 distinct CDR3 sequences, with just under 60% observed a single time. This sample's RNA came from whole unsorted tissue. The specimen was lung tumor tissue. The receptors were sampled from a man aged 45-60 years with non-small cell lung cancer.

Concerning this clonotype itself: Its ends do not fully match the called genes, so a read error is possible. CDR3 loop: CTSSPTSGSGEQFF. In nucleotides, the CDR3 is TGTACCAGCAGCCCTACTAGCGGGAGTGGTGAGCAGTTCTTC. The rearrangement joins TRBV7-8 to TRBJ2-1, with 11 bases matching TRBD2. From germline, CDR1 is SGHVS and CDR2 FQNEAQ. The CDR3 consists of 14 residues.

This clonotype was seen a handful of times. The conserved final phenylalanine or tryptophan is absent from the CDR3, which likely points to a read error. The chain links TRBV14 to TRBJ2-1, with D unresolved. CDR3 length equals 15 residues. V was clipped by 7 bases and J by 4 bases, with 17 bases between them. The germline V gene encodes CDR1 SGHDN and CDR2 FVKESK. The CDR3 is CASIPEGWTYNEQFL. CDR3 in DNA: TGTGCCAGCATCCCTGAAGGGTGGACGTACAATGAGCAGTTCCTC.

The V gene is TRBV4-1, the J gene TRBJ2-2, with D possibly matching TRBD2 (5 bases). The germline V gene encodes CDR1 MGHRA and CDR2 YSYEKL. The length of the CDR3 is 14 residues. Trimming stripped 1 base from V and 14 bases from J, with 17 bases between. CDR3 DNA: TGCGCCAGCAGCCAAGTGTGGAACACCGGGAAACTGTTTTTT. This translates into CASSQVWNTGKLFF.

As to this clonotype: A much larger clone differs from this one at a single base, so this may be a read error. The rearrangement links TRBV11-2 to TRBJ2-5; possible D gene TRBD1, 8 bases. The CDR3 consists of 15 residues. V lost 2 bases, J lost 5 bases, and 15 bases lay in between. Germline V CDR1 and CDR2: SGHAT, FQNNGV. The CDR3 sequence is CASSLMTGEGETQYF. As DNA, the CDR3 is TGTGCCAGCAGCTTAATGACAGGGGAGGGGGAGACCCAGTACTTC.

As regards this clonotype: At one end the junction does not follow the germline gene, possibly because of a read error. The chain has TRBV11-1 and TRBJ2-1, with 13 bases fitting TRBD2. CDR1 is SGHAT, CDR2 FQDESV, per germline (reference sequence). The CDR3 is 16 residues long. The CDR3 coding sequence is TGTGCCAACAGCTTAACTAGCGGGGGGGCGGCGAATGAGCATTTCTTC. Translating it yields CANSLTSGGAANEHFF.